These T cell receptor beta chains were read from a single sample in a study of blood T cell repertoires in COVID-19. The protocol was immunoSEQ multiplex PCR, while the TCRdb copy is restricted to in-frame clones and leaves out a portion. The sample records tens of thousands of clones, around 80% being singletons. Specimen: peripheral blood. Receptors originate from a man in his 60s with acute or convalescent COVID-19. Each CDR3 is given with its conserved first and last residue. Fields, in order: J gene, D gene, V gene, clone size, CDR3 length, CDR3 DNA, CDR3 protein. The D gene is left open where the match is weak. Only some rows state a clone size, as once, few, many or a class for expanded clones.

j_call: TRBJ1-2; d_call: .; v_call: TRBV4-3; clone_size: .; cdr3_length: 12; cdr3_nt: TGCGCCAGCAGCCAAGACAGATTCGGCTACACCTTC; cdr3_aa: CASSQDRFGYTF
j_call: TRBJ1-1; d_call: TRBD1; v_call: TRBV6-5; clone_size: .; cdr3_length: 13; cdr3_nt: TGTGCCAGCAGTTCGACAGGGCAAACTGAAGCTTTCTTT; cdr3_aa: CASSSTGQTEAFF
j_call: TRBJ1-5; d_call: TRBD1; v_call: TRBV2; clone_size: .; cdr3_length: 13; cdr3_nt: TGTGCCAGCGCCGGACAGGGGAGTCAGCCCCAGCATTTT; cdr3_aa: CASAGQGSQPQHF
j_call: TRBJ2-5; d_call: .; v_call: TRBV7-2; clone_size: .; cdr3_length: 15; cdr3_nt: TGTGCCAGCAGCTTTCTATACAGGGATGCGGAGACCCAGTACTTC; cdr3_aa: CASSFLYRDAETQYF
j_call: TRBJ1-6; d_call: .; v_call: TRBV9; clone_size: .; cdr3_length: 15; cdr3_nt: TGTGCCAGCAGCGTAGGCGGAGGTCAAAAGGCACCCCTCCACTTT; cdr3_aa: CASSVGGGQKAPLHF
j_call: TRBJ2-1; d_call: TRBD1; v_call: TRBV18; clone_size: few; cdr3_length: 13; cdr3_nt: TGTGCCAGCTCACACGGACAGGCTAGTGAGCAGTTCTTC; cdr3_aa: CASSHGQASEQFF
j_call: TRBJ1-6; d_call: .; v_call: TRBV18; clone_size: .; cdr3_length: 15; cdr3_nt: TGTGCCAGCTCACCGCTGGAGGTCGAGAATTCACCCCTCCACTTT; cdr3_aa: CASSPLEVENSPLHF
j_call: TRBJ2-1; d_call: TRBD2; v_call: TRBV7-6; clone_size: .; cdr3_length: 16; cdr3_nt: TGTGCCAGCAGCCCAGCTAGCGGGTCCTCCTACAATGAGCAGTTCTTC; cdr3_aa: CASSPASGSSYNEQFF
j_call: TRBJ2-1; d_call: .; v_call: TRBV10-3; clone_size: .; cdr3_length: 15; cdr3_nt: TGTGCCATCAGTGGGACTCATAAAACCTACAATGAGCAGTTCTTC; cdr3_aa: CAISGTHKTYNEQFF
j_call: TRBJ2-3; d_call: TRBD2; v_call: TRBV7-9; clone_size: .; cdr3_length: 16; cdr3_nt: TGTGCCAGCAGCTTACTGGCGGGAGGGCCATCAGATACGCAGTATTTT; cdr3_aa: CASSLLAGGPSDTQYF
j_call: TRBJ1-5; d_call: .; v_call: TRBV27; clone_size: .; cdr3_length: 13; cdr3_nt: TGTGCCAGCAGCGGACACTTAAATCAGCCCCAGCATTTT; cdr3_aa: CASSGHLNQPQHF
j_call: TRBJ2-1; d_call: TRBD2; v_call: TRBV6-6; clone_size: .; cdr3_length: 12; cdr3_nt: TGTGCCAACGGGGGGGACTACAATGAGCAGTTCTTC; cdr3_aa: CANGGDYNEQFF
j_call: TRBJ2-7; d_call: TRBD1; v_call: TRBV13; clone_size: .; cdr3_length: 15; cdr3_nt: TGTGCCAGCAGCCCGAAGGGACAGGGGTTGAGCGAGCAGTACTTC; cdr3_aa: CASSPKGQGLSEQYF
j_call: TRBJ2-1; d_call: TRBD1; v_call: TRBV4-3; clone_size: .; cdr3_length: 17; cdr3_nt: TGCGCCAGCAGCCAAGAATGGCCGGGACAGTTCTACAATGAGCAGTTCTTC; cdr3_aa: CASSQEWPGQFYNEQFF
j_call: TRBJ2-7; d_call: .; v_call: TRBV7-2; clone_size: .; cdr3_length: 14; cdr3_nt: TGTGCCAGCATTTCGGACGGACACTACGAAGGGCAGTACTTC; cdr3_aa: CASISDGHYEGQYF
j_call: TRBJ2-1; d_call: TRBD2; v_call: TRBV25-1; clone_size: few; cdr3_length: 12; cdr3_nt: TGTGCCAGCAGCCGGGGGACTAGCGCTGAGTTCTTC; cdr3_aa: CASSRGTSAEFF
j_call: TRBJ1-6; d_call: TRBD1; v_call: TRBV9; clone_size: .; cdr3_length: 16; cdr3_nt: TGTGCCAGCAGTGCAGGGGGCGGGTATGGTAATTCACCCCTCCACTTT; cdr3_aa: CASSAGGGYGNSPLHF
j_call: TRBJ1-2; d_call: TRBD1; v_call: TRBV5-4; clone_size: few; cdr3_length: 13; cdr3_nt: TGTGCCAGCAGCCCGGGACAGGGTTACGGCTACACCTTC; cdr3_aa: CASSPGQGYGYTF
j_call: TRBJ1-4; d_call: .; v_call: TRBV6-5; clone_size: .; cdr3_length: 13; cdr3_nt: TGTGCCAGCAGCGTAAACGGCGGGGAAAAACTGTTTTTT; cdr3_aa: CASSVNGGEKLFF
j_call: TRBJ2-3; d_call: .; v_call: TRBV28; clone_size: .; cdr3_length: 15; cdr3_nt: TGTGCCAGCAGTCCCCCAGTATCCCCGACAGATACGCAGTATTTT; cdr3_aa: CASSPPVSPTDTQYF
j_call: TRBJ1-2; d_call: .; v_call: TRBV6-5; clone_size: .; cdr3_length: 14; cdr3_nt: TGTGCCAGCAGAGACAGCTTTCTTAACTATGGCTACACCTTC; cdr3_aa: CASRDSFLNYGYTF
j_call: TRBJ1-3; d_call: .; v_call: TRBV6-6; clone_size: .; cdr3_length: 18; cdr3_nt: TGTGCCAGCAGTCGACTCAAGACAGGAACCCTCTCTGGAAACACCATATATTTT; cdr3_aa: CASSRLKTGTLSGNTIYF
j_call: TRBJ2-1; d_call: .; v_call: TRBV12-3/TRBV12-4; clone_size: .; cdr3_length: 11; cdr3_nt: TGTGCCAGCAGTTTACGGGAGGAGCAGTTCTTC; cdr3_aa: CASSLREEQFF
j_call: TRBJ2-7; d_call: .; v_call: TRBV25-1; clone_size: .; cdr3_length: 12; cdr3_nt: TGTGCCAGCCGTGACTTATCCTACGAGCAGTACTTC; cdr3_aa: CASRDLSYEQYF
j_call: TRBJ2-1; d_call: TRBD2; v_call: TRBV7-8; clone_size: .; cdr3_length: 16; cdr3_nt: TGTGCCAGCAGCTCCTTTACTAGCGGGAGCTTCAATGAGCAGTTCTTC; cdr3_aa: CASSSFTSGSFNEQFF
j_call: TRBJ1-2; d_call: TRBD1; v_call: TRBV28; clone_size: few; cdr3_length: 15; cdr3_nt: TGTGCCAGCAGTTTTGGGGACAGGGAGAAGAGTGGCTACACCTTC; cdr3_aa: CASSFGDREKSGYTF
j_call: TRBJ1-2; d_call: .; v_call: TRBV28; clone_size: once; cdr3_length: 12; cdr3_nt: TGTGCCAGCGGGGGGGGTCGGTATGGCTACACCTTC; cdr3_aa: CASGGGRYGYTF
j_call: TRBJ2-7; d_call: .; v_call: TRBV5-1; clone_size: few; cdr3_length: 14; cdr3_nt: TGCGCCAGCAGTTCCGGGACTTTGTATCAGGAGCAGTACTTC; cdr3_aa: CASSSGTLYQEQYF
j_call: TRBJ1-1; d_call: .; v_call: TRBV5-5; clone_size: .; cdr3_length: 14; cdr3_nt: TGTGCCAGCAGCTCCAGGGGCACGGGCACTGAAGCTTTCTTT; cdr3_aa: CASSSRGTGTEAFF
j_call: TRBJ2-5; d_call: .; v_call: TRBV7-2; clone_size: .; cdr3_length: 13; cdr3_nt: TGTGCCAGCAGTCTAGACAGTAAAGAGACCCAGTACTTC; cdr3_aa: CASSLDSKETQYF
j_call: TRBJ2-7; d_call: TRBD1; v_call: TRBV18; clone_size: .; cdr3_length: 13; cdr3_nt: TGTGCCAGCGTTCCCGGGACAGGGGACGAGCAGTACTTC; cdr3_aa: CASVPGTGDEQYF
j_call: TRBJ2-6; d_call: .; v_call: TRBV7-3; clone_size: .; cdr3_length: 16; cdr3_nt: TGTGCCAGCAGCTTATCCGGGGGCTCTGGGGCCAACGTCCTGACTTTC; cdr3_aa: CASSLSGGSGANVLTF
j_call: TRBJ2-2; d_call: .; v_call: TRBV27; clone_size: .; cdr3_length: 16; cdr3_nt: TGTGCCAGCAGTTTATACCGGGGAGCGAGCACCGGGGAGCTGTTTTTT; cdr3_aa: CASSLYRGASTGELFF
j_call: TRBJ2-5; d_call: .; v_call: TRBV7-2; clone_size: .; cdr3_length: 11; cdr3_nt: TGTGCCAGCAGCTCCCAGGGGACCCAGTACTTC; cdr3_aa: CASSSQGTQYF
j_call: TRBJ2-3; d_call: .; v_call: TRBV4-3; clone_size: .; cdr3_length: 15; cdr3_nt: TGCGCCAGCAGCCAAGATCGGACTGGCACAGATACGCAGTATTTT; cdr3_aa: CASSQDRTGTDTQYF
j_call: TRBJ1-1; d_call: .; v_call: TRBV28; clone_size: .; cdr3_length: 14; cdr3_nt: TGTGCCAGCAGTCCGCCCACAGGGAGCACTGAAGCTTTCTTT; cdr3_aa: CASSPPTGSTEAFF
j_call: TRBJ1-5; d_call: TRBD1; v_call: TRBV6-6; clone_size: .; cdr3_length: 15; cdr3_nt: TGTGCCAGCAGTACGACAGGGGAGGGCAATCAGCCCCAGCATTTT; cdr3_aa: CASSTTGEGNQPQHF
j_call: TRBJ2-3; d_call: .; v_call: TRBV4-2; clone_size: .; cdr3_length: 18; cdr3_nt: TGTGCCAGCAGCCATACCCTTTTCGGGGGGCTAAGCACAGATACGCAGTATTTT; cdr3_aa: CASSHTLFGGLSTDTQYF
j_call: TRBJ1-6; d_call: TRBD1; v_call: TRBV6-6; clone_size: .; cdr3_length: 15; cdr3_nt: TGTGCCAGCAGCCCCGGGACAGGGTTGGATTCACCCCTCCACTTT; cdr3_aa: CASSPGTGLDSPLHF
j_call: TRBJ2-1; d_call: .; v_call: TRBV27; clone_size: .; cdr3_length: 15; cdr3_nt: TGTGCCAGCCGAATGGGCCCATTCCTAGGGGATGAGCAGTTCTTC; cdr3_aa: CASRMGPFLGDEQFF